The text below deals with one T cell receptor (beta chain). V was cut by 8 bases and J by 2 bases, with 13 bases left in between. This CDR3 comprises 15 residues. The germline V gene encodes CDR1 MDHEN and CDR2 SYDVKM. This entry belongs to a study of cytomegalovirus exposure and HLA in healthy donors. Researchers ran the PCR with 60 Vbeta and 13 Jbeta primers. Sequencing used immunoSEQ multiplex PCR; TCRdb keeps in-frame clones, though not all of them. The profile shows around 150,000 clones, approximately 79% of them singletons. The material sequenced was PBMCs. The rearrangement uses TRBV28 and TRBJ1-6; tentative D call: TRBD1 (6 bases). The source of this sequence is a man in his forties in good health and CMV-seronegative. CDR3 amino acids: CASGIRGPYNSPLHF. CDR3 sequence (DNA): TGTGCCAGCGGAATCAGGGGCCCCTATAATTCACCCCTCCACTTT.